These 23 T cell receptor beta chains came from one sample sequenced in a study of T-cell reconstitution after alpha-beta-depleted transplantation in children. A library of TCRbeta sequences, prepared with unique molecular identifiers, was generated. TCRdb re-called the PCR reads with MiXCR, one entry per CDR3 protein. Counted here are over 100,000 distinct CDR3 sequences, roughly 7.6% occurring once; the ten biggest clones make up about a sixth. This material consisted of PBMCs, taken before TCRalphabeta/CD19-depleted stem cell transplant. Receptor source: a boy aged 2 to 10 with acute lymphoblastic leukemia, due to receive a stem cell transplant.

This clonotype has a count of ten or more. This chain uses TRBV12-3 or TRBV12-4 with TRBJ2-3, with 7 bases identical to TRBD1. V lost 7 bases, J lost 2 bases, and 6 bases stayed unmatched. The CDR3 extends over 14 amino acids. In DNA, the CDR3 is TGTGCCAGCATTAATACAGGGGACACAGATACGCAGTATTTT. This translates into CASINTGDTDTQYF.

Note on this clonotype: This sequence may be a read error, since a much larger clone differs from it by one base. Since no conserved phenylalanine or tryptophan closes the CDR3, a read error is the likely cause. The chain joins TRBV3-1 to TRBJ2-7, with TRBD1 as a possible D gene (6 bases). V was pared by 0 bases and J by 6 bases, with 15 bases between. The CDR3 is made up of 15 amino acids. Germline V CDR1 and CDR2: LGHDT, YNNKEL (reference sequence). For the CDR3, the DNA is TGTGCCAGCAGCCAAGACGCCGGCCTCAGGGGCGAGCAGTACTCC. It yields the protein CASSQDAGLRGEQYS.

There are a few counts of this clonotype. The chain has TRBV4-2 and TRBJ1-2; 9 nucleotides match TRBD1. CDR3 size: 16 residues. V gave up 0 bases and J gave up 4 bases; unmatched junction bases: 6. The germline V gene has CDR1 LGHNA and CDR2 YNFKEQ. The CDR3 region is CASSQDQGQGIYGYTF. CDR3 sequence (DNA): TGTGCCAGCAGCCAAGATCAGGGACAGGGAATCTATGGCTACACCTTC.

This clonotype was seen only a few times. V gene TRBV20-1 combines with J gene TRBJ2-7; D may be TRBD1 (6 bases). This CDR3 is built from 12 residues. Germline loops: CDR1 DFQATT, CDR2 SNEGSKA (reference sequence). V was trimmed by 7 bases and J by 2 bases, leaving 12 bases between them. The CDR3, as DNA: TGCAGTGGAGGACAGCCCACCTACGAGCAGTACTTC. Translating gives CSGGQPTYEQYF.

This clonotype was detected ten times or more. This rearrangement joins TRBV29-1 to TRBJ2-7; 10 nucleotides agree with TRBD1. The CDR3 sequence is 15 residues long. CDR1 and CDR2 (germline): SQVTM, ANQGSEA. V lost 5 bases and J lost 4; bases outside the gene matches: 11. In nucleotides, the CDR3 is TGCAGCGTTACGGACAGGGGGGGCAAGGGGTACGAGCAGTACTTC. It yields the protein CSVTDRGGKGYEQYF.

The chain carries TRBV20-1 and TRBJ1-1, with 9 bases aligning to TRBD1. The ends lost 1 base at V and 3 bases at J; junction bases unmatched: 0. The CDR3 has 13 amino acids. Germline V CDR1 and CDR2: DFQATT, SNEGSKA (reference sequence). The CDR3 region is CSARGDRDTEAFF. The DNA for the CDR3 is TGCAGTGCTAGAGGGGACAGGGACACTGAAGCTTTCTTT.

A few counts support this clonotype. The V gene is TRBV5-1, the J gene TRBJ1-5, with 10 bases fitting TRBD1. The germline V gene has CDR1 SGHRS and CDR2 YFSETQ. This CDR3 has 16 amino acids. V shed 0 bases and J 3 bases; nucleotides not matched to a gene: 3. DNA of the CDR3: TGCGCCAGCAGCTTGGGGACAGGGGGTTCCAATCAGCCCCAGCATTTT. It translates to CASSLGTGGSNQPQHF.

The gene calls are TRBV29-1 and TRBJ1-2; weak D call: TRBD1 (6 bases). The CDR3 consists of 12 residues. Germline CDR1 is SQVTM and CDR2 is ANQGSEA. Between the trimmed V and J ends, which lost 3 bases and 8 bases, there was a span of 13 bases. The CDR3 DNA reads TGCAGCGTTGATGGGGGCTCCGGCGGCTACACCTTC. This translates into CSVDGGSGGYTF.

This clonotype was detected ten times or more. V is TRBV3-1 and J is TRBJ2-7; D not resolved. The V and J ends lost 4 bases and 3 bases respectively, with 13 bases between them. This CDR3 is built from 14 residues. The germline V gene encodes CDR1 LGHDT and CDR2 YNNKEL (reference sequence). CDR3 coding DNA: TGTGCCAGCAGCCTTCGACCCGACCTCTACGAGCAGTACTTC. It specifies CASSLRPDLYEQYF.

This clonotype was seen a handful of times. V gene TRBV5-1 combines with J gene TRBJ1-1, with TRBD1 matching 8 bases. From germline, CDR1 is SGHRS and CDR2 YFSETQ. This CDR3 is 17 amino acids long. V lost 4 bases and J lost 0; bases outside the gene matches: 11. The CDR3, as DNA: TGCGCCAGCAGCCTACACCCGGGACAGGCTATGAACACTGAAGCTTTCTTT. Residues: CASSLHPGQAMNTEAFF.

This clonotype was recorded many times. CDR3 nucleotide sequence: TGCAGTGCCCCCGGGGCAGGGGCCGACGTCTACGAGCAGTACTTC. Its protein product is CSAPGAGADVYEQYF. The chain recombines TRBV20-1 with TRBJ2-7; D is perhaps TRBD1 (6 bases). V lost 6 bases and J 3 bases, leaving 21 bases between the germline ends. CDR1 is DFQATT and CDR2 is SNEGSKA in the germline V gene (reference sequence). The CDR3 length is 15 residues.

This clonotype was seen a handful of times. V is TRBV20-1 and J is TRBJ2-1; D may be TRBD1 or TRBD2 (5 bases each). This CDR3 is built from 15 residues. V lost 3 bases, J lost 6 bases, and 18 bases lay in between. Germline V gene lookup returns CDR1 DFQATT and CDR2 SNEGSKA (reference sequence). CDR3 in amino acids: CSARGVIARGNEQFF. The CDR3 nucleotides are TGCAGTGCTAGGGGGGTAATAGCGAGGGGCAATGAGCAGTTCTTC.

This clonotype has a count of ten or more. This chain uses TRBV11-2 with TRBJ2-1; tentatively, D is TRBD2 (7 bases). The CDR3 spans 16 residues. From germline, CDR1 is SGHAT and CDR2 FQNNGV. The V and J ends lost 0 bases and 7 bases respectively, with 16 bases between them. The CDR3 DNA reads TGTGCCAGCAGCTTAGACCCTGGGGGCGGGGGAAATGAGCAGTTCTTC. Residues: CASSLDPGGGGNEQFF.

This clonotype was seen a handful of times. The chain couples TRBV5-1 to TRBJ2-3; 9 bases fit TRBD2. V gave up 4 bases and J gave up 0 bases; unmatched junction bases: 3. Germline V lookup: CDR1 SGHRS, CDR2 YFSETQ. CDR3 length: 15 amino acids. This chain's CDR3 is CASSGGGGSTDTQYF. The DNA of the CDR3 is TGCGCCAGCAGCGGCGGGGGGGGAAGCACAGATACGCAGTATTTT.

This clonotype was observed many times. In DNA, the CDR3 is TGTGCCAGCAGCGTACTAGGGACAGCGAACACCGGGGAGCTGTTTTTT. It translates to CASSVLGTANTGELFF. The V gene is TRBV5-5, the J gene TRBJ2-2; 7 bases align to TRBD1. Germline trimming cut 4 bases from V and 0 bases from J; bases unmatched to any gene: 6. The CDR3 consists of 16 residues. Germline V gene sequence: CDR1 SGHKS, CDR2 YYEKEE (reference sequence).

The chain couples TRBV2 to TRBJ2-1, with TRBD2 matching 11 bases. This CDR3 contains 16 residues. Trimming removed 4 bases from V and 6 bases from J; junction bases left unmatched: 8. Germline assignment: CDR1 SNHLY and CDR2 FYNNEI. The CDR3 here is CASSVFLAGGSNEQFF. The CDR3, as DNA: TGTGCCAGCAGTGTTTTCCTAGCGGGGGGCTCCAATGAGCAGTTCTTC.

The chain employs TRBV6-1 and TRBJ1-2; D call uncertain. Germline values: CDR1 MNHNS, CDR2 SASEGT. This CDR3 spans 13 amino acids. V was cut by 7 bases and J by 8 bases, with 17 bases left in between. The CDR3 protein is CASTQDRLLGYTF. The DNA of the CDR3 is TGTGCCAGCACCCAGGACCGGTTGTTGGGCTACACCTTC.

This clonotype was observed a few times. J is TRBJ1-1 and V is TRBV14; D gene unclear. The CDR3 has 13 residues. V gave up 3 bases and J gave up 0 bases, with 5 bases separating them. Germline values: CDR1 SGHDN, CDR2 FVKESK. The CDR3 protein is CASSQHLNTEAFF. CDR3 bases: TGTGCCAGCAGCCAGCATTTGAACACTGAAGCTTTCTTT.

There are many counts of this clonotype. This chain joins TRBV12-3 or TRBV12-4 and TRBJ1-1; D gene uncertain. V lost 8 bases, J lost 3 bases, and 16 bases lay in between. This CDR3 spans 14 amino acids. The chain's CDR3 is CASGLTRGDTEAFF. CDR3 coding DNA: TGTGCCAGCGGCCTGACCCGGGGTGACACTGAAGCTTTCTTT.

The chain joins TRBV5-1 to TRBJ1-2, with D unclear. The V and J ends lost 2 bases and 1 base respectively, with 9 bases between them. The germline CDR1 and CDR2 sequences are SGHRS and YFSETQ. This CDR3 contains 14 residues. The CDR3 DNA reads as TGCGCCAGCAGCTTCGATCGCGATAACTATGGCTACACCTTC. Translating gives CASSFDRDNYGYTF. Full variable domain (remainder filled in from reference TRBV5-1 and TRBJ1-2): KAGVTQTPRYLIKTRGQQVTLSCSPISGHRSVSWYQQTPGQGLQFLFEYFSETQRNKGNFPGRFSGRQFSNSRSEMNVSTLELGDSALYLCASSFDRDNYGYTFGSGTRLTVV.

V gene TRBV7-2 combines with J gene TRBJ2-1, with a weak D call TRBD1 (6 bases). The length of the CDR3 is 15 residues. V gave up 0 bases and J gave up 4 bases, with 10 bases separating them. Germline V gene data show CDR1 as SGHTA and CDR2 as FQGNSA. CDR3 in DNA: TGTGCCAGCAGCTTAGCCTTCGGACAGTACAATGAGCAGTTCTTC. It yields the protein CASSLAFGQYNEQFF.

This clonotype was counted a few times. This sequence joins TRBV5-1 and TRBJ1-1; D is unresolved. Per the germline V gene, CDR1 is SGHRS and CDR2 is YFSETQ. With 3 bases removed from V and 3 bases from J, the gap between germline ends came to 12 bases. This CDR3 has 14 amino acids. The CDR3: CASSSRYLDTEAFF. The CDR3 region has the DNA TGCGCCAGCAGCTCACGGTATTTGGACACTGAAGCTTTCTTT. Drawing the rest from reference TRBV5-1 and TRBJ1-1, the complete variable domain is KAGVTQTPRYLIKTRGQQVTLSCSPISGHRSVSWYQQTPGQGLQFLFEYFSETQRNKGNFPGRFSGRQFSNSRSEMNVSTLELGDSALYLCASSSRYLDTEAFFGQGTRLTVV.

This clonotype has more than one count but fewer than ten. The chain recombines TRBV10-3 with TRBJ1-5; maybe TRBD1 (6 bases). V gave up 9 bases and J gave up 5 bases, with 8 bases separating them. The CDR3 spans 11 residues. CDR1 is ENHRY, CDR2 SYGVKD, per germline. CDR3 protein: CAIGTYQPQHF. DNA of the CDR3: TGTGCCATTGGGACATATCAGCCCCAGCATTTT.